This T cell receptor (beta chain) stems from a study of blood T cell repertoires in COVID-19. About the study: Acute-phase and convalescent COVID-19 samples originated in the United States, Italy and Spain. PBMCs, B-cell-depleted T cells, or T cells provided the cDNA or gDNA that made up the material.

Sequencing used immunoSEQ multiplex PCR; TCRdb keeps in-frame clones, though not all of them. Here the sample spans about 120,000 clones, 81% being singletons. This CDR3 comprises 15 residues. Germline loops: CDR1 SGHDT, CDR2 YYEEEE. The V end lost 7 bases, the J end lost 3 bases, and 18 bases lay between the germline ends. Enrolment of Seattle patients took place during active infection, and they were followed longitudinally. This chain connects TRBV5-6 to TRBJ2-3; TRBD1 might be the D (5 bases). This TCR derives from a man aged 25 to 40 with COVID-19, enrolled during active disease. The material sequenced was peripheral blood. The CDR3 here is CASGRGTLKTDTQYF. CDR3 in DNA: TGTGCCAGCGGTAGGGGCACACTAAAAACAGATACGCAGTATTTT.